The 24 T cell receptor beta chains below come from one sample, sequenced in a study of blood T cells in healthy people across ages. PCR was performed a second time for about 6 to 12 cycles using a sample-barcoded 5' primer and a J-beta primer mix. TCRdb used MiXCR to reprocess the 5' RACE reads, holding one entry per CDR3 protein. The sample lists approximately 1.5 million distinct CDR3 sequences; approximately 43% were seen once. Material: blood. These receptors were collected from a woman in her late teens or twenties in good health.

CDR3 sequence: CASSLWGLGQPQHF. The CDR3 nucleotides are TGTGCCAGCAGTTTATGGGGGCTAGGCCAGCCCCAGCATTTT. V and J are TRBV28 and TRBJ1-5; D possibly corresponds to TRBD1 (5 bases). CDR1 MDHEN and CDR2 SYDVKM come from the germline V gene. Trimming pared 0 bases from V and 7 bases from J, leaving 10 bases between. This CDR3 region has 14 residues.

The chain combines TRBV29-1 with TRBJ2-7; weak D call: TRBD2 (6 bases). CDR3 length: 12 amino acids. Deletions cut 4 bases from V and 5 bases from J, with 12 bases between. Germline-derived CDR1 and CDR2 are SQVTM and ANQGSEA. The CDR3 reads CSVARGLDEQYF. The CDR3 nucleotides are TGCAGCGTTGCGCGGGGCTTGGACGAGCAGTACTTC.

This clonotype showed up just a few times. In DNA form, the CDR3 reads TGTGCTAGTGGTTTGGTAGAAAGGAAACGGGTCCTGTATTTT. This sequence encodes CASGLVERKRVLYF. The chain has TRBV12-5 and TRBJ2-3; D is unclear. The CDR3 is made up of 14 amino acids. The V end was cut by 0 bases, the J end by 14 bases, with 18 bases between. Germline V gene lookup returns CDR1 LGHNT and CDR2 FRNRAP.

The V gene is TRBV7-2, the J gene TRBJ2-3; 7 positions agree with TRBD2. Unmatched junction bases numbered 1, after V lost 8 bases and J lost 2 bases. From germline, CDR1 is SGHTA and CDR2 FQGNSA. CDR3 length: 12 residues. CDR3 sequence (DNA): TGTGCCAGCGGGGACTACACAGATACGCAGTATTTT. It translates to CASGDYTDTQYF.

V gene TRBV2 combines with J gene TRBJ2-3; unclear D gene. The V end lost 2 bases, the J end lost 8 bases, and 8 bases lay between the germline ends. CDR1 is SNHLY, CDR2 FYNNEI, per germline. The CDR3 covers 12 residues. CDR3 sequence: CASSESGRTQYF. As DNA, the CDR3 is TGTGCCAGCAGTGAATCAGGTCGTACGCAGTATTTT.

CDR3 DNA sequence: TGTGCCAGCAGCTTCCGGGACAGGGGAAGTGAAAAACTGTTTTTT. Translating it yields CASSFRDRGSEKLFF. This chain joins TRBV7-9 and TRBJ1-4, with 10 bases aligning to TRBD1. The CDR3 has 15 residues. V shed 3 bases, J shed 7 bases, and the junction held 5 bases outside the gene matches. The germline V gene has CDR1 SEHNR and CDR2 FQNEAQ (reference sequence). Using reference TRBV7-9 and TRBJ1-4 for the parts outside the CDR3, the full variable domain is DTGVSQNPRHKITKRGQNVTFRCDPISEHNRLYWYRQTLGQGPEFLTYFQNEAQLEKSRLLSDRFSAERPKGSFSTLEIQRTEQGDSAMYLCASSFRDRGSEKLFFGSGTQLSVL.

The DNA of the CDR3 is TGTGCCAGCAGTACTCAACCCGGGACAGGGGACGAGCAGTACTTC. Its translation: CASSTQPGTGDEQYF. The V and J genes are TRBV28 and TRBJ2-7, with TRBD1 identical over 10 bases. The CDR3 loop spans 15 amino acids. Germline CDR1 is MDHEN and CDR2 is SYDVKM. V dropped 5 bases and J dropped 5; count of bases not matched to a gene: 9. Combining the CDR3 with reference TRBV28 and TRBJ2-7 gives the whole variable domain DVKVTQSSRYLVKRTGEKVFLECVQDMDHENMFWYRQDPGLGLRLIYFSYDVKMKEKGDIPEGYSVSREKKERFSLILESASTNQTSMYLCASSTQPGTGDEQYFGPGTRLTVT.

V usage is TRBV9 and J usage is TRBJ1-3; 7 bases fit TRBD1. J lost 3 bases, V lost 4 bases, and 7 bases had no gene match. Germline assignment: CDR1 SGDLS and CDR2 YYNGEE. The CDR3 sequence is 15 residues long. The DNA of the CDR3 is TGTGCCAGCAGCCTCAGACAGGGCAGTGGAAACACCATATATTTT. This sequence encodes CASSLRQGSGNTIYF.

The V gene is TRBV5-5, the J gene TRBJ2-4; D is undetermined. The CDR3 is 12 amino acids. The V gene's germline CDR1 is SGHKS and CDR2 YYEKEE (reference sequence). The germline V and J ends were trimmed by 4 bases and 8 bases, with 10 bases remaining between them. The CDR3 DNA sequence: TGTGCCAGCAGCCCAGGCCTAGACATTCAGTACTTC. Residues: CASSPGLDIQYF.

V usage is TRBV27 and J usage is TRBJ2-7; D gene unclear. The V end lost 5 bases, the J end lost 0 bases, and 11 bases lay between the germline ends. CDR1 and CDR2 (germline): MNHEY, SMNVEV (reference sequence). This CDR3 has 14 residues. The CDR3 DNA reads TGTGCCAGCAGTAACGACATGTCCTCCTACGAGCAGTACTTC. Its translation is CASSNDMSSYEQYF.

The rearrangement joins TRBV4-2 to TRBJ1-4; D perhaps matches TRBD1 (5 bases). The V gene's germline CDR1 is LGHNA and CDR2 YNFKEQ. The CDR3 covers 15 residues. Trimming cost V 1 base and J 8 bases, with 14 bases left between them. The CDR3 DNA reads TGTGCCAGCAGCCAAGCGACAGAGTTAAGGGAAAAACTGTTTTTT. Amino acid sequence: CASSQATELREKLFF.

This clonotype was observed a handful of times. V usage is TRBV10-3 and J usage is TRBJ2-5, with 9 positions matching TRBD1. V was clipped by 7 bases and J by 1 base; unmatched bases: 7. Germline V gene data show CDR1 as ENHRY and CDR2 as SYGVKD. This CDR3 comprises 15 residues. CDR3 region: CAIKRDRDLQETQYF. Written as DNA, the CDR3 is TGTGCCATCAAGCGGGACAGGGACCTCCAAGAGACCCAGTACTTC.

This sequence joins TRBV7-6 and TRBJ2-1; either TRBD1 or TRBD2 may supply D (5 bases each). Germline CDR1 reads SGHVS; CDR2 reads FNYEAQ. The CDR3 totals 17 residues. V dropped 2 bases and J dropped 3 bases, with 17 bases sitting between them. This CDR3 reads CASSLRLRDRRYNEQFF. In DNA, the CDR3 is TGTGCCAGCAGCTTACGCCTCCGGGACCGTCGCTACAATGAGCAGTTCTTC.

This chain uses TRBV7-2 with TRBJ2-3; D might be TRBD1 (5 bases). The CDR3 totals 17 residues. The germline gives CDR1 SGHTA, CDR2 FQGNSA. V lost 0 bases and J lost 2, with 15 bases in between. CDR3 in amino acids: CASSLASLRVPTDTQYF. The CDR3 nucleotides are TGTGCCAGCAGCTTAGCTTCCCTCAGGGTTCCCACAGATACGCAGTATTTT.

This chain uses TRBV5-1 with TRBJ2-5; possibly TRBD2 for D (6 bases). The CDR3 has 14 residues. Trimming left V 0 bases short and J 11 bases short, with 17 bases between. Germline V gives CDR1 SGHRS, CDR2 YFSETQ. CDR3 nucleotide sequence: TGCGCCAGCAGCTTGGGGCTAGCGCGCGATGAGCAGTACTTC. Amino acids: CASSLGLARDEQYF.

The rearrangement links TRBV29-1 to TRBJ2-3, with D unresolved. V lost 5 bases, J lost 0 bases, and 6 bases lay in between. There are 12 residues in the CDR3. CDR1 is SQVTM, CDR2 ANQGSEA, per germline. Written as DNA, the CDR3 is TGCAGCGTTCCGGTTAGCACAGATACGCAGTATTTT. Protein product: CSVPVSTDTQYF.

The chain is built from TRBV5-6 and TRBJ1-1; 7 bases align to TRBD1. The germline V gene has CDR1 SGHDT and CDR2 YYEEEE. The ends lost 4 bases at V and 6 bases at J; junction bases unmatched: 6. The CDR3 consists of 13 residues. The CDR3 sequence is CASSLQGYAEAFF. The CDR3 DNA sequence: TGTGCCAGCAGCCTACAGGGGTACGCTGAAGCTTTCTTT.

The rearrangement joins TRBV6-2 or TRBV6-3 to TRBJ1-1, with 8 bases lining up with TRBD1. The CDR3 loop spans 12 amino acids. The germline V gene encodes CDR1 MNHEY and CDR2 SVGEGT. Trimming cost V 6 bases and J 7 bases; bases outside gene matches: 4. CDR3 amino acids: CASRVDRGEAFF. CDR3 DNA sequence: TGTGCCAGCAGGGTCGACAGGGGTGAAGCTTTCTTT.

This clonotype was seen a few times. For the CDR3, the DNA is TGTGCCAGCAGGAAGACTAGCGGGAGCTCCTACAATGAGCAGTTCTTC. As protein: CASRKTSGSSYNEQFF. The chain uses TRBV12-3 or TRBV12-4 and TRBJ2-1, with 12 positions matching TRBD2. Germline trimming cut 6 bases from V and 0 bases from J; bases unmatched to any gene: 3. CDR3 length: 16 residues.

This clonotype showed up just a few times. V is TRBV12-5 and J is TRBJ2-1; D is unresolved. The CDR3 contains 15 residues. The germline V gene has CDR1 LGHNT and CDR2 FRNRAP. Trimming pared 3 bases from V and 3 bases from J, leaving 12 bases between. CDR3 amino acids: CASGFSSSGYNEQFF. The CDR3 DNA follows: TGTGCTAGTGGTTTCTCCTCGTCGGGCTACAATGAGCAGTTCTTC.

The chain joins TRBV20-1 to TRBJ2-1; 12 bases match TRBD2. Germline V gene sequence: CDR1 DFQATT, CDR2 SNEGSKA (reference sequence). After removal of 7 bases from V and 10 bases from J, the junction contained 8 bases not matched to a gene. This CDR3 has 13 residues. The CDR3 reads CSVLAGGPKEQFF. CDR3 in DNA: TGCAGTGTTCTAGCGGGAGGGCCCAAGGAGCAGTTCTTC.

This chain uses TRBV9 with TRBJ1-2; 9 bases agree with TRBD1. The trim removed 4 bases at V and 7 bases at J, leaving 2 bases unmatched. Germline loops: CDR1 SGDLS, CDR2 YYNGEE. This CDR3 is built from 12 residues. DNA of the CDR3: TGTGCCAGCAGCTCGGGACAGGGTGGCTACACCTTC. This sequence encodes CASSSGQGGYTF.

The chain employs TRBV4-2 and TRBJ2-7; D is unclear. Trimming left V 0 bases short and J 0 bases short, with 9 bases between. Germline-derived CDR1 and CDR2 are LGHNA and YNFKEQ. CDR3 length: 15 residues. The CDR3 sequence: CASSQDMALSYEQYF. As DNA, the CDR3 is TGTGCCAGCAGCCAAGACATGGCCCTCTCCTACGAGCAGTACTTC.

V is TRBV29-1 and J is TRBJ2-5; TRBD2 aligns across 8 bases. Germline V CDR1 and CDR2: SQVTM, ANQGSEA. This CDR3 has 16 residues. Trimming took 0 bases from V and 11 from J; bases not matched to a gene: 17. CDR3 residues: CSVEDGGGGRRNEQYF. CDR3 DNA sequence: TGCAGCGTTGAAGATGGAGGCGGGGGGCGCCGCAATGAGCAGTACTTC. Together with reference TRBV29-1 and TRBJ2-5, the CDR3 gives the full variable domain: SAVISQKPSRDICQRGTSLTIQCQVDSQVTMMFWYRQQPGQSLTLIATANQGSEATYESGFVIDKFPISRPNLTFSTLTVSNMSPEDSSIYLCSVEDGGGGRRNEQYFGPGTRLLVL.